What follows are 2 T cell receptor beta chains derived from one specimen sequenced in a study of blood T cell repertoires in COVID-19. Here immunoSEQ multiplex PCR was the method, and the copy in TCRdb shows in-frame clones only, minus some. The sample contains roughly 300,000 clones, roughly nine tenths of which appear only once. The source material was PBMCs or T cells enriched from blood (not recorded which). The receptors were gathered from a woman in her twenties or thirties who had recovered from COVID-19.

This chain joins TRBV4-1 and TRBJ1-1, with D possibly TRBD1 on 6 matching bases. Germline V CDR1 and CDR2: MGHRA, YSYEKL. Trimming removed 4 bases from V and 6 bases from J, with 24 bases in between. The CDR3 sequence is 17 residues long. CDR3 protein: CASSPLGLTGGHAEAFF. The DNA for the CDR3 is TGCGCCAGCAGCCCCCTTGGTTTGACGGGGGGGCACGCTGAAGCTTTCTTT.

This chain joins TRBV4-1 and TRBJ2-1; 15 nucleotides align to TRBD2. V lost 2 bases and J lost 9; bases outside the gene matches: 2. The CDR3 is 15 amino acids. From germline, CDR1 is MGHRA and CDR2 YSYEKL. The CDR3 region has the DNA TGCGCCAGCAGCCAATGGACTAGCGGGGGGGGTGAGCAGTTCTTC. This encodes CASSQWTSGGGEQFF.